This TCR beta chain was sequenced for a study of identical twins. TCRdb itself ran the 5' RACE reads through MiXCR, one entry per CDR3 protein. The profile shows some 1,600,000 distinct CDR3 sequences, around 33% of them singletons. This clonotype came up a few times. The CDR3 is 15 residues long. V was clipped by 4 bases and J by 0 bases; unmatched bases: 3. Germline CDR1 SGHRS, CDR2 YFSETQ. V and J are TRBV5-1 and TRBJ2-1; TRBD2 aligns across 8 bases. Sequenced: cord blood. This TCR was sampled from a newborn girl in good health. The CDR3 DNA follows: TGCGCCAGCAGCGAGCGGGAGCCCTCCTACAATGAGCAGTTCTTC. Translation: CASSEREPSYNEQFF.